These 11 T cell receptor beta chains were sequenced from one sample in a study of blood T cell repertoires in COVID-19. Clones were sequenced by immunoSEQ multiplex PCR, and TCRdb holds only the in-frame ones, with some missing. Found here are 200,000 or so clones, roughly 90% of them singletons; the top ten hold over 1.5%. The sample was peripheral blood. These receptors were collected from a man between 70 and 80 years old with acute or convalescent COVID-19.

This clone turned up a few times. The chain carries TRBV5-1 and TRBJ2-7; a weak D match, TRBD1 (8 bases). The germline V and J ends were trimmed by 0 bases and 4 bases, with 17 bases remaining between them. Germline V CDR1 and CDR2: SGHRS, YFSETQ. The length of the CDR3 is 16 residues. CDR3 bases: TGCGCCAGCAGCTTGGGCCCACAGGGGGGGATGTACGAGCAGTACTTC. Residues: CASSLGPQGGMYEQYF.

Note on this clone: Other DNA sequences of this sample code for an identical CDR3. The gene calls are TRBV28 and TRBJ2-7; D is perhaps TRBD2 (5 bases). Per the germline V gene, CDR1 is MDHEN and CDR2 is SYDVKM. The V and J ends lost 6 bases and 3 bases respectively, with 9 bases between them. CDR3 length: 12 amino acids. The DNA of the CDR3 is TGTGCCAGCAGCTCACGGGGCTACGAGCAGTACTTC. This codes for CASSSRGYEQYF. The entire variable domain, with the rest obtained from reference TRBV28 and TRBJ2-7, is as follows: DVKVTQSSRYLVKRTGEKVFLECVQDMDHENMFWYRQDPGLGLRLIYFSYDVKMKEKGDIPEGYSVSREKKERFSLILESASTNQTSMYLCASSSRGYEQYFGPGTRLTVT.

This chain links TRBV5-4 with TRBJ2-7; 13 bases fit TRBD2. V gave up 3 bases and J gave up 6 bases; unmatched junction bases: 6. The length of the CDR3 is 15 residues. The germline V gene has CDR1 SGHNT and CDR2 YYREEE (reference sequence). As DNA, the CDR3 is TGTGCCAGCAGCTACCGGACTAGCGGGAGCGGCGAGCAGTACTTC. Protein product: CASSYRTSGSGEQYF.

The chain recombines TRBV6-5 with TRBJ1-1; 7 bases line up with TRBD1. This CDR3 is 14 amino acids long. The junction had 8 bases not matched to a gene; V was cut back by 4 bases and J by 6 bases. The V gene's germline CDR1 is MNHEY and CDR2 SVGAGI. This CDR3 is CASSFTRGSAEAFF. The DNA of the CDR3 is TGTGCCAGCAGTTTTACCAGGGGGAGTGCTGAAGCTTTCTTT.

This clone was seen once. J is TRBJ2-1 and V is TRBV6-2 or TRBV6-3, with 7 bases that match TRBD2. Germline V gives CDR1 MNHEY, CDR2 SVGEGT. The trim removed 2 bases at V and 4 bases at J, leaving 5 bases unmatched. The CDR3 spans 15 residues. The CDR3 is CASSYRAGVYNEQFF. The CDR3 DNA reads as TGTGCCAGCAGTTACAGGGCGGGAGTTTACAATGAGCAGTTCTTC.

The CDR3 DNA reads TGTGCCTGGAGCAGCGGGGCAAAGGGCACAGATACGCAGTATTTT. Its protein product is CAWSSGAKGTDTQYF. The gene calls are TRBV30 and TRBJ2-3; 7 bases align to TRBD2. The CDR3 is 15 amino acids. Trimming cost V 3 bases and J 1 base; bases outside gene matches: 7. CDR1 is GTSNPN, CDR2 SVGIG, per germline (reference sequence).

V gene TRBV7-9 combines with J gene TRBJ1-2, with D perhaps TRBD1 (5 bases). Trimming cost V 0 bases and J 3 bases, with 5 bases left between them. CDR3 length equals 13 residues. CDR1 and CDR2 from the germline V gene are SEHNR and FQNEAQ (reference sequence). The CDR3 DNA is TGTGCCAGCAGCTTAGCAGGGGACTATGGCTACACCTTC. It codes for CASSLAGDYGYTF.

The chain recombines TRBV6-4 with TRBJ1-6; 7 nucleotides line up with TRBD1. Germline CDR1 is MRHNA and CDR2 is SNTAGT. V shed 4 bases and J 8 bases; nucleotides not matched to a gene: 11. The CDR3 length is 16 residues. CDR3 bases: TGTGCCAGCAGTGTGGACAGACAGGGCATCTATTCACCCCTCCACTTT. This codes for CASSVDRQGIYSPLHF.

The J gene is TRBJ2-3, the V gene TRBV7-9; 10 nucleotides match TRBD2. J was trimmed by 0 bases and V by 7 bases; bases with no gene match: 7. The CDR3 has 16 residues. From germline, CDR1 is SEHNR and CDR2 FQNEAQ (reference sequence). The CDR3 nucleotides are TGTGCCAGCACCCGGACTAGCGGAGCTAGCACAGATACGCAGTATTTT. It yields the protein CASTRTSGASTDTQYF.

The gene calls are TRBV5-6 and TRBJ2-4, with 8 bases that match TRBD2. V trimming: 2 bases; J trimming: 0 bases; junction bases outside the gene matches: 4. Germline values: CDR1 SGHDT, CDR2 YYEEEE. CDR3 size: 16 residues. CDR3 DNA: TGTGCCAGCAGCTTACTAGCGGAATTAGCCAAAAACATTCAGTACTTC. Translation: CASSLLAELAKNIQYF.

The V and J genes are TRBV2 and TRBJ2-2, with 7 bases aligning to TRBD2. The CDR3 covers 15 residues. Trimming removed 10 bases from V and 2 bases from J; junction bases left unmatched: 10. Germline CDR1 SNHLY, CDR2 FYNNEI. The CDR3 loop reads CATKERETNTGELFF. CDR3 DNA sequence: TGTGCCACCAAGGAGCGGGAAACCAACACCGGGGAGCTGTTTTTT.